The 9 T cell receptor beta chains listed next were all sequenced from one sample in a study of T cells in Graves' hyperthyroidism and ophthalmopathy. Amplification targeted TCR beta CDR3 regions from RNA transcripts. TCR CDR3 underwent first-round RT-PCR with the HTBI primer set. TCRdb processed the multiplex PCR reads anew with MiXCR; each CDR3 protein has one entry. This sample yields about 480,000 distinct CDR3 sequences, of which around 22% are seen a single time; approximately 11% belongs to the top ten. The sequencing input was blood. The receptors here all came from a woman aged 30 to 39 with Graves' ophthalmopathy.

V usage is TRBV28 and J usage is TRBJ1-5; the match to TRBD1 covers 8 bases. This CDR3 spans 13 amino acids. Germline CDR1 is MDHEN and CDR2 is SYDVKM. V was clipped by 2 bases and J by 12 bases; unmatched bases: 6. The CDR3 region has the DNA TGTGCCAGCAGTTTAAATGAGGACAGGGACCAGCATTTT. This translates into CASSLNEDRDQHF. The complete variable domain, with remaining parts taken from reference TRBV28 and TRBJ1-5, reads DVKVTQSSRYLVKRTGEKVFLECVQDMDHENMFWYRQDPGLGLRLIYFSYDVKMKEKGDIPEGYSVSREKKERFSLILESASTNQTSMYLCASSLNEDRDQHFGDGTRLSIL.

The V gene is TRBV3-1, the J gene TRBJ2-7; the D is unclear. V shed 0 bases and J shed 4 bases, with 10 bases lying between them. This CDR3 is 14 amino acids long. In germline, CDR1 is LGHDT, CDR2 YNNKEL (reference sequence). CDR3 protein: CASSQDPQAYEQYF. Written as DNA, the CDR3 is TGTGCCAGCAGCCAAGATCCCCAGGCATACGAGCAGTACTTC.

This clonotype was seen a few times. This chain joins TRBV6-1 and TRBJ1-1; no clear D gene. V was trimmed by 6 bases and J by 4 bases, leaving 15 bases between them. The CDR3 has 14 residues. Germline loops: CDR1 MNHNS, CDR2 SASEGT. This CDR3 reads CASSPDMMSTEAFF. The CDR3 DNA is TGTGCCAGCAGCCCCGACATGATGAGCACTGAAGCTTTCTTT.

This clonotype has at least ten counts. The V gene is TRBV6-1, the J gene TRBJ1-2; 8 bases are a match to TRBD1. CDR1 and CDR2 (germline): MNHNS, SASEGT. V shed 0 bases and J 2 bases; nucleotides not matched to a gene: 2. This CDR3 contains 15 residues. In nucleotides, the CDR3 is TGTGCCAGCAGTGAAGCCAGGGGGCCCAACTATGGCTACACCTTC. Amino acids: CASSEARGPNYGYTF.

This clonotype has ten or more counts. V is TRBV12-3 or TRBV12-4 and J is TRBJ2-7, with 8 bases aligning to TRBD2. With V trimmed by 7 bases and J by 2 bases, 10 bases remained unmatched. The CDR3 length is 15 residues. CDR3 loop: CASNPGGAETYEQYF. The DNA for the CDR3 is TGTGCCAGCAACCCGGGGGGGGCAGAAACCTACGAGCAGTACTTC.

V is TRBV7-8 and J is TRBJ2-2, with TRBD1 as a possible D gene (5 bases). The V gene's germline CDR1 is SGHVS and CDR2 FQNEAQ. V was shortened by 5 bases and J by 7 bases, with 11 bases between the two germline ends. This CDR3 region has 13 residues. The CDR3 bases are TGTGCCAGCAGCCCGCGACAGAACGGGGAGCTGTTTTTT. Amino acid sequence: CASSPRQNGELFF.

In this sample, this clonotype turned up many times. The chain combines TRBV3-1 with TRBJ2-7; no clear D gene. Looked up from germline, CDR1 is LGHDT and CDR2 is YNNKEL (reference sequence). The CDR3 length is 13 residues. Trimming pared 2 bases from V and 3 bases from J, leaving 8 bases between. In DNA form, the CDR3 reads TGTGCCAGCAGCCAACTTAACAACTACGAGCAGTACTTC. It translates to CASSQLNNYEQYF.

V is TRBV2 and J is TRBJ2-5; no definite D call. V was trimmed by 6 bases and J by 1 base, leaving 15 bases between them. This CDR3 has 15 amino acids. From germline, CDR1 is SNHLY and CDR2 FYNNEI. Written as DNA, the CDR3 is TGTGCCAGCAGCCCACGGGCAGAACTCCAAGAGACCCAGTACTTC. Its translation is CASSPRAELQETQYF.

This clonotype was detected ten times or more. Here the CDR3 reads CASSLADSVGEQFF. The CDR3 DNA is TGTGCCAGCAGTTTGGCCGACTCCGTCGGGGAGCAGTTCTTC. V gene TRBV27 combines with J gene TRBJ2-1; D unresolved. V lost 3 bases, J lost 10 bases, and 16 bases lay in between. The V gene's germline CDR1 is MNHEY and CDR2 SMNVEV (reference sequence). CDR3 length: 14 residues.